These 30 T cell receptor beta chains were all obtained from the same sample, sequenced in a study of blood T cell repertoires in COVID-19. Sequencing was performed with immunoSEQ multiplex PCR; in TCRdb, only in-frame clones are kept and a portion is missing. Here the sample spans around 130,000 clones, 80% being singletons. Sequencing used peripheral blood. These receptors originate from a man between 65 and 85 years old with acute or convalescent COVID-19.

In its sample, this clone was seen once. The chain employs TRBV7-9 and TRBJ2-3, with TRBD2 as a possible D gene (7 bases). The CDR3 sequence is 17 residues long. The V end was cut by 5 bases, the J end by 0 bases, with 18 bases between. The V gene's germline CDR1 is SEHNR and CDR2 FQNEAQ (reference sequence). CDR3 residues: CASSPRGRGISTDTQYF. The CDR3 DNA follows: TGTGCCAGCAGCCCCCGGGGGCGGGGGATAAGCACAGATACGCAGTATTTT.

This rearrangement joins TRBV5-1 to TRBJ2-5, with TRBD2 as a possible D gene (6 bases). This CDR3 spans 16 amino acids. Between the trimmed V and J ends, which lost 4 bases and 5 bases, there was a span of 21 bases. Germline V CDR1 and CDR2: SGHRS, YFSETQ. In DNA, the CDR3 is TGCGCCAGCAGCGCTGGGACTCAGGGAAGTACGGAGACCCAGTACTTC. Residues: CASSAGTQGSTETQYF.

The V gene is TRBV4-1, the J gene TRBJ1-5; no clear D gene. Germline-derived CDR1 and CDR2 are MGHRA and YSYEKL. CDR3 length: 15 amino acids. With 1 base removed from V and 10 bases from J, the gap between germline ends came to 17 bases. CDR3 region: CASSQGRERTVPQHF. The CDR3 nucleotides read TGCGCCAGCAGCCAAGGGAGGGAACGGACGGTCCCCCAGCATTTT.

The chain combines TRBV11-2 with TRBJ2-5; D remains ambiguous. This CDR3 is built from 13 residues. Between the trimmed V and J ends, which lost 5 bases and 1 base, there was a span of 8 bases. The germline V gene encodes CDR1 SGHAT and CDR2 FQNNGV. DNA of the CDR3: TGTGCCAGCAGCGAGACATTCCAAGAGACCCAGTACTTC. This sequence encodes CASSETFQETQYF.

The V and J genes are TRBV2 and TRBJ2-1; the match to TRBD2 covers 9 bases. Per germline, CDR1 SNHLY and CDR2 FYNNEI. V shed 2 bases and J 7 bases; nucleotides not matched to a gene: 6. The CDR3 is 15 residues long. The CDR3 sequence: CASSELGLAGNEQFF. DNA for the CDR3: TGTGCCAGCAGTGAACTGGGTCTAGCGGGGAATGAGCAGTTCTTC.

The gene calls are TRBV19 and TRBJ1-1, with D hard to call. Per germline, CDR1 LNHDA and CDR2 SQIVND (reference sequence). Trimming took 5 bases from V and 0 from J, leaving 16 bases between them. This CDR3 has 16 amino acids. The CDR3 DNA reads TGTGCCAGTAGTCAGGCCGAGGGCAAATTGAACACTGAAGCTTTCTTT. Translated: CASSQAEGKLNTEAFF.

CDR3 DNA sequence: TGCGCCAGCAGCCAAAGGACAGGGGGCGCCTCGAACACTGAAGCTTTCTTT. Translated, it gives CASSQRTGGASNTEAFF. V gene TRBV5-1 combines with J gene TRBJ1-1; the match to TRBD1 covers 11 bases. Germline assignment: CDR1 SGHRS and CDR2 YFSETQ. The CDR3 is 17 amino acids. The junction had 9 bases not matched to a gene; V was cut back by 4 bases and J by 1 base.

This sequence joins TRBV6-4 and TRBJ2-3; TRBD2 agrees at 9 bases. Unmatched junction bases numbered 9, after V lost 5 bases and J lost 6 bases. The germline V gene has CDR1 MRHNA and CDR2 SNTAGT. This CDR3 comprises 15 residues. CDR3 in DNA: TGTGCCAGCAGTCCCAGCGGGGGGCTCTTTGATACGCAGTATTTT. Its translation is CASSPSGGLFDTQYF.

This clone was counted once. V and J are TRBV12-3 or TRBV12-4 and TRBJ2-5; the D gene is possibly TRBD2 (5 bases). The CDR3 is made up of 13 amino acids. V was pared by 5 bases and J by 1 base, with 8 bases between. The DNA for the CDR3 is TGTGCCAGCAGTCTCGGGGTCCAAGAGACCCAGTACTTC. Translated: CASSLGVQETQYF.

CDR3 region: CASSRSSGGPQETQYF. As DNA, the CDR3 is TGCGCCAGCAGCCGATCTAGCGGGGGACCGCAAGAGACCCAGTACTTC. The J gene is TRBJ2-5, the V gene TRBV4-1; 10 positions agree with TRBD2. CDR1 is MGHRA, CDR2 YSYEKL, per germline. This CDR3 has 16 residues. V trimming: 4 bases; J trimming: 2 bases; junction bases outside the gene matches: 7.

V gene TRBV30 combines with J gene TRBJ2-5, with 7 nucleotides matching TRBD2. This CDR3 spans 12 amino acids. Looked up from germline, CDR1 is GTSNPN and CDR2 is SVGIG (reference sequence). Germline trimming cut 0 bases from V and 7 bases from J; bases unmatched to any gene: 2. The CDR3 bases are TGTGCCTGGAGTGTACGCGGGGGGACCCAGTACTTC. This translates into CAWSVRGGTQYF. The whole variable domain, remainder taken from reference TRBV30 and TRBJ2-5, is SQTIHQWPATLVQPVGSPLSLECTVEGTSNPNLYWYRQAAGRGLQLLFYSVGIGQISSEVPQNLSASRPQDRQFILSSKKLLLSDSGFYLCAWSVRGGTQYFGPGTRLLVL.

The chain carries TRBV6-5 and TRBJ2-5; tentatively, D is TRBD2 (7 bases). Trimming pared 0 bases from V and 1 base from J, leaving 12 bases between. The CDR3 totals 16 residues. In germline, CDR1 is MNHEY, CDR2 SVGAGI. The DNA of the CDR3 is TGTGCCAGCAGTTACTCGGGGGGAGGGGGCCAAGAGACCCAGTACTTC. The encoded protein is CASSYSGGGGQETQYF.

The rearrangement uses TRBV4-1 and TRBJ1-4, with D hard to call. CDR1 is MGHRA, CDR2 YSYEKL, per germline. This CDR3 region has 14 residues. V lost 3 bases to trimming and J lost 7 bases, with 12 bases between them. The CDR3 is CASSQRLYGEKLFF. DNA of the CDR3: TGCGCCAGCAGCCAGAGGTTATACGGTGAAAAACTGTTTTTT.

The CDR3 region is CASSQDKGQHSPLHF. CDR3 bases: TGTGCCAGCAGCCAAGATAAGGGACAGCATTCACCCCTCCACTTT. The V and J genes are TRBV3-1 (or the pseudogene TRBV3-2) and TRBJ1-6; TRBD1 aligns across 7 bases. The V and J ends lost 0 bases and 8 bases, in that order; junction bases with no gene match: 4. CDR3 length: 15 amino acids. Germline CDR1 is LGHDT and CDR2 is YNNKEL (reference sequence).

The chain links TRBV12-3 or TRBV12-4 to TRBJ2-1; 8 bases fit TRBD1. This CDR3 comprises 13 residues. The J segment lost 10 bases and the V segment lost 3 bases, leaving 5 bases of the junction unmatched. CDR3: CASSFMSGGEQFF. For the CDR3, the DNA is TGTGCCAGCAGTTTTATGTCAGGGGGCGAGCAGTTCTTC.

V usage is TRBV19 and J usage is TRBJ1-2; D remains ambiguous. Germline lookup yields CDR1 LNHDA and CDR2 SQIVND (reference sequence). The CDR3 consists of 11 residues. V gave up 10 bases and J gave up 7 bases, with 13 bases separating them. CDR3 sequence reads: CATRSRRGYTF. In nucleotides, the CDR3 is TGTGCCACCCGGTCGCGTCGTGGCTACACCTTC.

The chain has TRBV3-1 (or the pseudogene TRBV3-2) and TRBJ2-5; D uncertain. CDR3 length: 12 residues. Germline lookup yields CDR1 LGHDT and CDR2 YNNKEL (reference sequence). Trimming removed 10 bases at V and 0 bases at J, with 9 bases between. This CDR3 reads CATQEYQETQYF. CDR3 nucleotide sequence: TGTGCCACCCAAGAGTACCAAGAGACCCAGTACTTC.

DNA of the CDR3: TGTGCCAGCAGTACCTTAAAGACTTATGGCTACACCTTC. Protein product: CASSTLKTYGYTF. This chain links TRBV28 with TRBJ1-2; no reliable D call. The V end lost 5 bases, the J end lost 5 bases, and 12 bases lay between the germline ends. The CDR3 runs 13 residues. The V gene's germline CDR1 is MDHEN and CDR2 SYDVKM.

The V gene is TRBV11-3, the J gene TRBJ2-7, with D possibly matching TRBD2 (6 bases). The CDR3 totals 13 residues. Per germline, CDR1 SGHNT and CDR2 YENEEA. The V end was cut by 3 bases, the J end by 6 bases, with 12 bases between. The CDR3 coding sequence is TGTGCCAGCAGCTTTTTCTTCGGGGGCGAGCAGTACTTC. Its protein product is CASSFFFGGEQYF.

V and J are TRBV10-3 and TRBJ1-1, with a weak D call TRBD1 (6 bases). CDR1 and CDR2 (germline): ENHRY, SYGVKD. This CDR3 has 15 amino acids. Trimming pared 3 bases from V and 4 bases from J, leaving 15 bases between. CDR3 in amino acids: CAISDGQPTPTEAFF. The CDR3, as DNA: TGTGCCATCAGTGACGGACAGCCCACTCCCACTGAAGCTTTCTTT.

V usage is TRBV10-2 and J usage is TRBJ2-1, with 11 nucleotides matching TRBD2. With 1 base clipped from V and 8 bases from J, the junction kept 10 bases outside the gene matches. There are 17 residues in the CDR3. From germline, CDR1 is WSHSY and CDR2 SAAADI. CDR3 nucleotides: TGCGCCAGCAGTGAGTTTTCCGATAGCGGGGGGGCCGATGAGCAGTTCTTC. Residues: CASSEFSDSGGADEQFF.

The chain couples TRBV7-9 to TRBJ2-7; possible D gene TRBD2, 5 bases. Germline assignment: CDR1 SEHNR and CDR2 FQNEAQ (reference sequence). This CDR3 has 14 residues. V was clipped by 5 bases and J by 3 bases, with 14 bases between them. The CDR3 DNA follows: TGTGCCAGCAGCGAAACGGAGGAGGACTACGAGCAGTACTTC. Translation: CASSETEEDYEQYF.

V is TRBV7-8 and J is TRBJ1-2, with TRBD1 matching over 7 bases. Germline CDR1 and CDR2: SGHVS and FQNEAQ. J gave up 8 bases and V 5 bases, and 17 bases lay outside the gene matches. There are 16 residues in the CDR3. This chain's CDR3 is CASSMGQMGIRLGYTF. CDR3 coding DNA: TGTGCCAGCAGCATGGGACAGATGGGTATTCGGCTCGGCTACACCTTC.

CDR3 loop: CASRGGPQQFF. Here the CDR3 DNA reads TGTGCCAGCAGGGGAGGACCTCAGCAGTTCTTC. The chain links TRBV12-3 or TRBV12-4 to TRBJ2-1; tentative D call: TRBD2 (6 bases). The V and J ends lost 6 bases and 11 bases respectively, with 11 bases between them. The CDR3 spans 11 residues.

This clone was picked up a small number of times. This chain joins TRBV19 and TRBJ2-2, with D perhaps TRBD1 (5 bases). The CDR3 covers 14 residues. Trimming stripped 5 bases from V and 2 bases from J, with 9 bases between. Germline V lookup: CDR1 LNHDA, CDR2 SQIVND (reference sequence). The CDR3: CASSWGGNTGELFF. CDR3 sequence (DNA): TGTGCCAGTAGTTGGGGCGGAAACACCGGGGAGCTGTTTTTT.

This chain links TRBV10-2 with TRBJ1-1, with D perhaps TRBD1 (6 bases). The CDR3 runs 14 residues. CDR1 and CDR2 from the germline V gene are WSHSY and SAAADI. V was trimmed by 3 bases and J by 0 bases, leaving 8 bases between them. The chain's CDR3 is CASSDTGMNTEAFF. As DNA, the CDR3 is TGCGCCAGCAGTGACACAGGGATGAACACTGAAGCTTTCTTT.

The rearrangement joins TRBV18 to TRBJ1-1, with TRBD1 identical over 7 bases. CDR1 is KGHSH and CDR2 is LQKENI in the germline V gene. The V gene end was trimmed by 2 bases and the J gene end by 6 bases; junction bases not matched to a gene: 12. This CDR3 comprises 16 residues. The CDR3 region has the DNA TGTGCCAGCTCACCATCTGGTAGACAGGGTAGGCCTGAAGCTTTCTTT. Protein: CASSPSGRQGRPEAFF.

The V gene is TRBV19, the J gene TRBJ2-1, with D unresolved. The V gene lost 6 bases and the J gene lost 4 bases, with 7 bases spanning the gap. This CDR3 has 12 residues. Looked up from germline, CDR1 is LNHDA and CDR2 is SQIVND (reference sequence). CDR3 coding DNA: TGTGCCAGTAGCCATTTTTACAATGAGCAGTTCTTC. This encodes CASSHFYNEQFF.

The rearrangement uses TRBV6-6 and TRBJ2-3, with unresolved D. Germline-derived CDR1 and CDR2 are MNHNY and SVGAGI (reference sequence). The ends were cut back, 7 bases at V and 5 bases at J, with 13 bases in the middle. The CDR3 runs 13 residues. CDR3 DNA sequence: TGTGCCAGCACATCCCTTCTCGGAGATACGCAGTATTTT. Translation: CASTSLLGDTQYF.

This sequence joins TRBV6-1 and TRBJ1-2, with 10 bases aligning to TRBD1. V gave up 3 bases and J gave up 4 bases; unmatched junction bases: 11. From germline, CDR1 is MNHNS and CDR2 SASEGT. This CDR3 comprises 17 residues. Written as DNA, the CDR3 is TGTGCCAGCAGTGACGGGACAGGGGTGTATATAGGCTATGGCTACACCTTC. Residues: CASSDGTGVYIGYGYTF.